Shown below are 3 T cell receptor beta chains from a single sample sequenced in a study of T cells expressing NK-cell markers. TCRdb re-analyzed the 5' RACE reads; it lists each CDR3 protein once, without DNA. The listing contains a few hundred thousand distinct CDR3 sequences. The specimen was blood T cells: a sorted CD56 or NKG2C T cell subset, CD4+ or CD8+ T cells, or bulk PBMC T cells (not recorded which). These receptor sequences come from a man between 18 and 29 years old in good health.

The rearrangement uses TRBV6-5 and TRBJ2-2; TCRdb's D gene call, TRBD2, goes unchecked for lack of DNA. This CDR3 region has 15 residues. Per the germline V gene, CDR1 is MNHEY and CDR2 is SVGAGI. CDR3 sequence: CASTWEGMNTGELFF.

The V gene is TRBV4-3, the J gene TRBJ1-2; with no DNA, the TCRdb D assignment of TRBD1 cannot be verified. The CDR3 length is 16 residues. The germline CDR1 and CDR2 sequences are LGHNA and YSLEER. The CDR3 reads CASSQDHREVNYGYTF.

The chain recombines TRBV25-1 with TRBJ2-1; the D gene TCRdb calls, TRBD1, cannot be checked with no DNA. The CDR3 sequence is 13 residues long. The germline CDR1 and CDR2 sequences are MGHDK and SYGVNS. This chain's CDR3 is CASSEYSPYEQFF.